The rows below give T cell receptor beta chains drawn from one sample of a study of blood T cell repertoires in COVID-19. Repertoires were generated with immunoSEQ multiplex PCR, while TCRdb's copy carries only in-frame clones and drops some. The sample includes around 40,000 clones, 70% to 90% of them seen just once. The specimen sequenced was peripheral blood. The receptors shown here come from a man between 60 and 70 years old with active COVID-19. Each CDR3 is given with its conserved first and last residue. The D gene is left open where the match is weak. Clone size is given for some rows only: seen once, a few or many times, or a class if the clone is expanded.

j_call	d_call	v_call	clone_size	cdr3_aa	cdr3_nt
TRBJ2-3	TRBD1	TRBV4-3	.	CASSQGQLGTDTQYF	TGCGCCAGCAGCCAGGGACAGTTGGGCACAGATACGCAGTATTTT
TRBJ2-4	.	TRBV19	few	CASSIRQVQNIQYF	TGTGCCAGTAGTATTCGACAGGTCCAAAACATTCAGTACTTC
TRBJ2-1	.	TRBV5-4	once	CASSLDRGSYNEQFF	TGTGCCAGCAGCCTAGACCGAGGCTCCTACAATGAGCAGTTCTTC
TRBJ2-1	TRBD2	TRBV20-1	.	CSAGTREQFF	TGCAGTGCCGGGACTAGGGAGCAGTTCTTC
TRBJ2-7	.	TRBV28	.	CASNFRGYEQYF	TGTGCCAGCAACTTCAGGGGCTACGAGCAGTACTTC
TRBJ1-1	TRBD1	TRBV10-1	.	CATPDREALNTEAFF	TGCGCCACCCCAGACAGGGAAGCGCTGAACACTGAAGCTTTCTTT
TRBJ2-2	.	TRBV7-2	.	CASSSKGGNTGELFF	TGTGCCAGCAGCTCTAAAGGGGGAAACACCGGGGAGCTGTTTTTT
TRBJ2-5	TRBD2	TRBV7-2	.	CASSLNPSGGGQETQYF	TGTGCCAGCAGCTTAAATCCTAGCGGGGGGGGGCAAGAGACCCAGTACTTC
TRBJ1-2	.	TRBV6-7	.	CASPGHITFRGTNYGYTF	TGTGCCAGCCCTGGTCACATCACGTTTCGGGGTACTAACTATGGCTACACCTTC
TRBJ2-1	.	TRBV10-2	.	CASKQQGNEQFF	TGCGCCAGCAAGCAACAGGGAAATGAGCAGTTCTTC
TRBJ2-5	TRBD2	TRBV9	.	CARGPRTSGPQETQYF	TGTGCCAGAGGACCTCGGACTAGCGGGCCCCAAGAGACCCAGTACTTC
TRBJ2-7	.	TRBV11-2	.	CASSLNSGAYEQYF	TGTGCCAGCAGCTTAAACTCCGGAGCCTACGAGCAGTACTTC
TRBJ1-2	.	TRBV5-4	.	CASSLEGYGYTF	TGTGCCAGCAGCTTGGAGGGGTATGGCTACACCTTC
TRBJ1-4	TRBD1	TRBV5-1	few	CASSKPGGSNEKLFF	TGCGCCAGCAGCAAACCAGGGGGCTCTAATGAAAAACTGTTTTTT
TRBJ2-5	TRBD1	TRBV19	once	CASTLRQGWQETQYF	TGTGCCAGTACCCTACGACAGGGTTGGCAAGAGACCCAGTACTTC
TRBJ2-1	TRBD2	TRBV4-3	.	CASSQNLAGDGNEQFF	TGCGCCAGCAGCCAAAATTTAGCGGGAGACGGAAATGAGCAGTTCTTC
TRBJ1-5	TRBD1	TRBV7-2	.	CASSPGQAGNQPQHF	TGTGCCAGCAGCCCAGGACAGGCGGGCAATCAGCCCCAGCATTTT
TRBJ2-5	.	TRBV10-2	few	CASSPRREETQYF	TGCGCCAGCAGTCCCCGGAGGGAAGAGACCCAGTACTTC